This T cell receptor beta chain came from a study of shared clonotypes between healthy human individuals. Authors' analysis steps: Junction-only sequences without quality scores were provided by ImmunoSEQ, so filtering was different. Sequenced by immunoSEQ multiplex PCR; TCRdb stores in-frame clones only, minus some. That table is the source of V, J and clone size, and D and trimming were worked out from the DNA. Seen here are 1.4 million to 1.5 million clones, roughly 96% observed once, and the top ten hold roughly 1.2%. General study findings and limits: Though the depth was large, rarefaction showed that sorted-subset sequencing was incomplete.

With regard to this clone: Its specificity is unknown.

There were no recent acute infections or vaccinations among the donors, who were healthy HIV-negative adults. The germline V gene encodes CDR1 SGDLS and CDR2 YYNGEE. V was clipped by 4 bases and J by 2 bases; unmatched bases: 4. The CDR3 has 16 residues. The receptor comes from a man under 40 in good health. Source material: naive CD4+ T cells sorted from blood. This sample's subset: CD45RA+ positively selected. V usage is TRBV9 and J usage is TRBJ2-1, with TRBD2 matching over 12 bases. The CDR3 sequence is CASSTLAGGPYNEQFF. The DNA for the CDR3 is TGTGCCAGCAGCACCCTAGCGGGAGGGCCCTACAATGAGCAGTTCTTC.